This entry lists 20 T cell receptor beta chains sequenced from one sample in a study of T-cell reconstitution after alpha-beta-depleted transplantation in children (dated by TCRdb to about 2016). Receptor libraries were prepared by PCR. TCRdb lists the instrument as Illumina HiSeq 2500. To normalize quantification of the TCRbeta repertoire, the TCR libraries were built with molecular barcoding that relied on unique molecular identifiers. TCRdb reprocessed the public reads (quality trimming at Q25 with fastp, clone calling with MiXCR) and kept in-frame beta chains. Each entry is one CDR3 protein sequence, shown with its most common DNA and genes. The sample data list a few hundred thousand distinct CDR3 sequences, and roughly a quarter of these were observed just once. The ten largest clones capture about 5% of the sample. The sample's treatment or condition label is to be understood as: allogeneic hematopoietic cell transplantation with graft depleted of TCRalphabeta T cells and CD19 B cells.

Specimen: PBMCs, mostly from graft donor cells, collected 360 days after TCRalphabeta/CD19-depleted stem cell transplant. Every receptor here comes from a female patient aged 2-15 years who had a stem cell transplant for congenital amegakaryocytic thrombocytopenia, so the T cells may come from the graft donor.

V and J are TRBV4-2 and TRBJ2-2; D is unresolved. V was pared by 1 base and J by 0 bases, with 15 bases between. Looked up from germline, CDR1 is LGHNA and CDR2 is YNFKEQ. The CDR3 sequence is 18 residues long. CDR3 loop: CASSQVSPLLPNTGELFF. CDR3 in DNA: TGTGCCAGCAGCCAAGTGTCGCCGCTACTCCCGAACACCGGGGAGCTGTTTTTT.

This clonotype has ten or more counts. The chain employs TRBV4-3 and TRBJ2-1; TRBD2 aligns across 11 bases. Germline CDR1 and CDR2: LGHNA and YSLEER. CDR3 size: 18 residues. Trimming removed 3 bases from V and 3 bases from J; junction bases left unmatched: 10. Here the CDR3 DNA reads TGCGCCAGCAGCCAGCAGGATAGCGGGAGGGCCTTCTACAATGAGCAGTTCTTC. It codes for CASSQQDSGRAFYNEQFF.

This rearrangement joins TRBV5-4 to TRBJ1-1; D possibly corresponds to TRBD1 (6 bases). CDR1 and CDR2 from the germline V gene are SGHNT and YYREEE (reference sequence). V was shortened by 1 base and J by 0 bases, with 13 bases between the two germline ends. CDR3 length: 16 residues. As DNA, the CDR3 is TGTGCCAGCAGCTTGTCTTGGGGGACACTGAACACTGAAGCTTTCTTT. Protein sequence: CASSLSWGTLNTEAFF. The full variable domain, in which reference TRBV5-4 and TRBJ1-1 provide the parts outside the CDR3, is ETGVTQSPTHLIKTRGQQVTLRCSSQSGHNTVSWYQQALGQGPQFIFQYYREEENGRGNFPPRFSGLQFPNYSSELNVNALELDDSALYLCASSLSWGTLNTEAFFGQGTRLTVV.

This sequence joins TRBV12-3 or TRBV12-4 and TRBJ1-2, with 7 nucleotides matching TRBD1. CDR3 size: 16 residues. Trimming removed 4 bases from V and 6 bases from J; junction bases left unmatched: 14. The CDR3 coding sequence is TGTGCCAGCAGTTCAACCTCCGGACAGGTCAGGCATGGCTACACCTTC. This sequence encodes CASSSTSGQVRHGYTF.

The rearrangement uses TRBV19 and TRBJ2-2; D perhaps matches TRBD1 (5 bases). Per germline, CDR1 LNHDA and CDR2 SQIVND (reference sequence). The length of the CDR3 is 14 residues. V was cut by 11 bases and J by 0 bases, with 13 bases left in between. The CDR3: CASKGQPNTGELFF. The DNA for the CDR3 is TGTGCCTCAAAGGGGCAGCCGAACACCGGGGAGCTGTTTTTT.

This clonotype has only a few counts. This rearrangement joins TRBV20-1 to TRBJ2-1; a possible D gene is TRBD2 (7 bases). CDR3 length: 14 residues. With 2 bases removed from V and 0 bases from J, the gap between germline ends came to 8 bases. The germline CDR1 and CDR2 sequences are DFQATT and SNEGSKA (reference sequence). The CDR3 loop is CSARRGGSYNEQFF. In DNA, the CDR3 is TGCAGTGCTAGAAGGGGGGGCTCCTACAATGAGCAGTTCTTC.

The V gene is TRBV2, the J gene TRBJ2-1; TRBD2 agrees at 10 bases. The germline V gene encodes CDR1 SNHLY and CDR2 FYNNEI. The CDR3 has 20 residues. With 7 bases clipped from V and 0 bases from J, the junction kept 18 bases outside the gene matches. In DNA, the CDR3 is TGTGCCAGCACTCTCTTACCGGGACTAGCGTCCAAAACCTCCTACAATGAGCAGTTCTTC. Its translation: CASTLLPGLASKTSYNEQFF.

The chain carries TRBV10-3 and TRBJ1-2; 8 bases map to TRBD1. Germline CDR1 and CDR2: ENHRY and SYGVKD. J gave up 5 bases and V 9 bases, and 5 bases lay outside the gene matches. CDR3 length: 12 amino acids. The CDR3 sequence: CAILDREYGYTF. In DNA, the CDR3 is TGTGCCATTCTGGACAGGGAGTATGGCTACACCTTC.

At least ten counts were recorded for this clonotype. CDR3 residues: CASSQGDSTPLHF. The DNA of the CDR3 is TGTGCCAGCAGCCAAGGCGACAGTACACCCCTCCACTTT. The J gene is TRBJ1-6, the V gene TRBV3-1; a possible D gene is TRBD1 (5 bases). The V end was cut by 1 base, the J end by 11 bases, with 9 bases between. The CDR3 loop spans 13 amino acids. Germline V CDR1 and CDR2: LGHDT, YNNKEL (reference sequence).

The sample holds a few counts of this clonotype. The chain links TRBV28 to TRBJ1-3; tentative D call: TRBD1 (5 bases). V was cut by 2 bases and J by 3 bases, with 8 bases left in between. Germline lookup yields CDR1 MDHEN and CDR2 SYDVKM. The CDR3 covers 14 residues. The CDR3 DNA sequence: TGTGCCAGCAGTTTACCAGGGCATGGAAACACCATATATTTT. It specifies CASSLPGHGNTIYF.

V usage is TRBV20-1 and J usage is TRBJ2-3; the D gene is possibly TRBD1 (6 bases). V was pared by 4 bases and J by 4 bases, with 18 bases between. CDR1 is DFQATT and CDR2 is SNEGSKA in the germline V gene (reference sequence). This CDR3 spans 15 amino acids. The CDR3 reads CSAIVPGRGSDTQYF. Written as DNA, the CDR3 is TGCAGTGCTATCGTCCCGGGAAGGGGGTCAGATACGCAGTATTTT.

The chain recombines TRBV12-3 or TRBV12-4 with TRBJ2-7, with 9 bases lining up with TRBD2. The V and J ends lost 4 bases and 2 bases, in that order; junction bases with no gene match: 6. CDR3 length: 15 residues. The CDR3 spells CASSWVAGDPYEQYF. The CDR3 nucleotides are TGTGCCAGCAGTTGGGTAGCGGGGGACCCCTACGAGCAGTACTTC.

This clonotype was recorded a few times. The chain employs TRBV6-2 or TRBV6-3 and TRBJ2-5; D tentatively fits TRBD1 or TRBD2 (5 bases each). The length of the CDR3 is 15 residues. Per the germline V gene, CDR1 is MNHEY and CDR2 is SVGEGT. With 2 bases removed from V and 0 bases from J, the gap between germline ends came to 10 bases. CDR3 DNA sequence: TGTGCCAGCAGTTACCCGGGACGTCACCAAGAGACCCAGTACTTC. Residues: CASSYPGRHQETQYF.

The chain is built from TRBV5-1 and TRBJ1-2; D gene uncertain. Deletions cut 0 bases from V and 5 bases from J, with 11 bases between. The germline CDR1 and CDR2 sequences are SGHRS and YFSETQ. The CDR3 loop spans 14 amino acids. The CDR3 here is CASSLVSEPYGYTF. CDR3 DNA sequence: TGCGCCAGCAGCTTGGTGTCAGAACCTTATGGCTACACCTTC.

This clonotype was detected ten times or more. V gene TRBV12-3 or TRBV12-4 combines with J gene TRBJ2-5; D not resolved. Trimming cost V 2 bases and J 4 bases, with 5 bases left between them. The CDR3 spans 12 residues. CDR3 region: CASSLWVETQYF. CDR3 DNA: TGTGCCAGCAGTTTATGGGTAGAGACCCAGTACTTC.

The gene calls are TRBV5-1 and TRBJ2-7; 8 bases align to TRBD1. V trimming: 8 bases; J trimming: 2 bases; junction bases outside the gene matches: 9. The CDR3 contains 14 residues. The germline CDR1 and CDR2 sequences are SGHRS and YFSETQ. The DNA of the CDR3 is TGCGCCAGTGATACCGGGACAGGTACCTACGAGCAGTACTTC. Residues: CASDTGTGTYEQYF.

The chain couples TRBV5-4 to TRBJ2-1; D is unclear. Germline V gene sequence: CDR1 SGHNT, CDR2 YYREEE (reference sequence). The CDR3 loop spans 15 amino acids. V was trimmed by 1 base and J by 4 bases, leaving 12 bases between them. The CDR3 region has the DNA TGTGCCAGCAGCTTGCCCAGGAGTAGTTACAATGAGCAGTTCTTC. It specifies CASSLPRSSYNEQFF.

This clonotype was detected only a few times. The genes are TRBV9 and TRBJ2-7; D is tentatively TRBD1 or TRBD2 (6 bases each). Trimming pared 0 bases from V and 7 bases from J, leaving 14 bases between. The CDR3 spans 14 residues. CDR1 is SGDLS, CDR2 YYNGEE, per germline. This CDR3 is CASSVGRRGGEQYF. CDR3 nucleotide sequence: TGTGCCAGCAGCGTAGGTCGCAGGGGAGGAGAGCAGTACTTC. The whole variable domain, remainder taken from reference TRBV9 and TRBJ2-7, is DSGVTQTPKHLITATGQRVTLRCSPRSGDLSVYWYQQSLDQGLQFLIQYYNGEERAKGNILERFSAQQFPDLHSELNLSSLELGDSALYFCASSVGRRGGEQYFGPGTRLTVT.

Turning to this clonotype: This may be a read error, as it is one base from a much larger clone. The rearrangement joins TRBV12-3 or TRBV12-4 to TRBJ2-1; 10 bases fit TRBD2. V shed 7 bases, J shed 5 bases, and the junction held 8 bases outside the gene matches. The CDR3 is 15 residues long. The CDR3 nucleotides are TGTGCCAGCACGCCAGGCGGACTAGCGGACAATGAGCAGTTCTTC. Protein: CASTPGGLADNEQFF.

The chain links TRBV21-1 to TRBJ2-7; the tabulated D call, TRBD1, remains unverified against the DNA. TRBV21-1 is marked as a pseudogene. This CDR3 spans 15 amino acids. In DNA, the CDR3 is TGTGCCCTTAGAGGGGCGACGGGAAGGCTCTACGAGCAGTACTTC. Residues: CALRGATGRLYEQYF.